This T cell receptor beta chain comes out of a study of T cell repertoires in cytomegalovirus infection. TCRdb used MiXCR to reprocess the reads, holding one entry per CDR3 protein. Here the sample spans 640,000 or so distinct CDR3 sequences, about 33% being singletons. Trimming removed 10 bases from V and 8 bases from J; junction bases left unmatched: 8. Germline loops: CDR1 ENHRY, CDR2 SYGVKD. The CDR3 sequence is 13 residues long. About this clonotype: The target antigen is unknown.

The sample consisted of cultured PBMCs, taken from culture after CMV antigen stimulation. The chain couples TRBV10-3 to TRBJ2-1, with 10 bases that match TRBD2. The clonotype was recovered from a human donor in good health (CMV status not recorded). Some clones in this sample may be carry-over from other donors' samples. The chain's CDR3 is CATTGLAIDEQFF. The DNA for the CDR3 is TGTGCCACCACGGGACTAGCGATTGATGAGCAGTTCTTC.